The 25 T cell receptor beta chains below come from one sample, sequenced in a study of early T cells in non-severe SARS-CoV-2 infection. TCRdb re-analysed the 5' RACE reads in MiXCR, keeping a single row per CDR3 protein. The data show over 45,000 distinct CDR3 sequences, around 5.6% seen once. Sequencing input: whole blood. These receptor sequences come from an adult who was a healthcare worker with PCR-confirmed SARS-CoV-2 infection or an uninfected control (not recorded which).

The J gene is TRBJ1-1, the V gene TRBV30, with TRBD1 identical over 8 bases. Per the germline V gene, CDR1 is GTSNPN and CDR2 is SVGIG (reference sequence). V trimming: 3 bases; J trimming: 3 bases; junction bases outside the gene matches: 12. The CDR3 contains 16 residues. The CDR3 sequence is CAWSERRQGAYTEAFF. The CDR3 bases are TGTGCCTGGAGCGAAAGGAGGCAGGGGGCGTACACTGAAGCTTTCTTT.

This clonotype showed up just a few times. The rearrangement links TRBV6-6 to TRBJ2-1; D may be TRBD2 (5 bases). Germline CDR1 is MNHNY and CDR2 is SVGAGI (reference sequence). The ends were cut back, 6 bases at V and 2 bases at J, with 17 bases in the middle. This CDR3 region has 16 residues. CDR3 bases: TGTGCCAGCAGACACTCAGCCGGAGGAACCTACAATGAGCAGTTCTTC. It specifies CASRHSAGGTYNEQFF.

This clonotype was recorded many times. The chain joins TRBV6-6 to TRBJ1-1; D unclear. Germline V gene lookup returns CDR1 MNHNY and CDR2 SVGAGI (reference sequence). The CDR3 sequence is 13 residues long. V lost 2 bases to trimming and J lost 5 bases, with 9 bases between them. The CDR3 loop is CASSYPGQTEAFF. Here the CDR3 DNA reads TGTGCCAGCAGTTACCCCGGGCAGACTGAAGCTTTCTTT.

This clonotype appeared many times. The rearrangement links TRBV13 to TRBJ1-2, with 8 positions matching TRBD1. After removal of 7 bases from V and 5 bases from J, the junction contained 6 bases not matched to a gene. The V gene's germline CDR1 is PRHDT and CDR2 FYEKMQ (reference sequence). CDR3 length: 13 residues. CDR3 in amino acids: CASTHGQGYGYTF. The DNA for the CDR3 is TGTGCCAGCACACATGGACAGGGTTATGGCTACACCTTC.

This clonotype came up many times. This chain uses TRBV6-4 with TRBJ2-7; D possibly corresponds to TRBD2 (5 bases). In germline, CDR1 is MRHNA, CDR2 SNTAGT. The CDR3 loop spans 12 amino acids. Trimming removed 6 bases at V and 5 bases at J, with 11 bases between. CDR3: CASSLHGDEQYF. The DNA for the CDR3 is TGTGCCAGCAGCCTCCACGGGGACGAGCAGTACTTC.

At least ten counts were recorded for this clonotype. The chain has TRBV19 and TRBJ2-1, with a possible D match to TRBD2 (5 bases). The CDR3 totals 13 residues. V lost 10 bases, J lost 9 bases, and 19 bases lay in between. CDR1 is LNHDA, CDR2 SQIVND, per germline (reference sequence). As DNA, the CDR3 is TGTGCCACGGAGGCAGTCCACGGGCCTGAGCAGTTCTTC. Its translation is CATEAVHGPEQFF.

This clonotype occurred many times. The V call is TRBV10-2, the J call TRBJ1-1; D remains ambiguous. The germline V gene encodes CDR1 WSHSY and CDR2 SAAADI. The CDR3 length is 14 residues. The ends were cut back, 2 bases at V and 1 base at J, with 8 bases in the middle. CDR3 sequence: CASSELSRNTEAFF. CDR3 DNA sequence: TGCGCCAGCAGTGAGCTGTCTAGGAACACTGAAGCTTTCTTT.

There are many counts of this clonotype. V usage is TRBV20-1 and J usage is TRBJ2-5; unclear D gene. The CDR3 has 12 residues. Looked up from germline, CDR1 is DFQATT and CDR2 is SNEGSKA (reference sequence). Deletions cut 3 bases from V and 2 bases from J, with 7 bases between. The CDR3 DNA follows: TGCAGTGCTAGCCGACGGCAAGAGACCCAGTACTTC. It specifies CSASRRQETQYF.

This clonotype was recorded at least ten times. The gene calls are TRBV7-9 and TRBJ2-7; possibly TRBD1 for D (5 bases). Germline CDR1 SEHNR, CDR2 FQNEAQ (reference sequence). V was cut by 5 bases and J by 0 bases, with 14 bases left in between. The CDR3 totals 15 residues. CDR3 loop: CASSPVAGISYEQYF. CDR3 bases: TGTGCCAGCAGCCCAGTAGCAGGGATCTCCTACGAGCAGTACTTC.

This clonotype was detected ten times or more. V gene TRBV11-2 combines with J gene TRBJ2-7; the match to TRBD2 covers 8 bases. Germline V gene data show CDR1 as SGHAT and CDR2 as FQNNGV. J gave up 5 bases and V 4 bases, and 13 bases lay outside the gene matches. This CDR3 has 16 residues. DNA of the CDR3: TGTGCCAGCAGCTCCATTGCGGGAGGAAGAAGACACGAGCAGTACTTC. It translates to CASSSIAGGRRHEQYF.

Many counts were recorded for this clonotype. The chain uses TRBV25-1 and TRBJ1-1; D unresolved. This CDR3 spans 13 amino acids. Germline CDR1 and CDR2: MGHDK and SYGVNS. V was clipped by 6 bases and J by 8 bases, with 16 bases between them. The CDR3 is CASRRNEGREAFF. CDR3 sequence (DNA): TGTGCCAGCAGGCGTAACGAAGGGCGAGAAGCTTTCTTT.

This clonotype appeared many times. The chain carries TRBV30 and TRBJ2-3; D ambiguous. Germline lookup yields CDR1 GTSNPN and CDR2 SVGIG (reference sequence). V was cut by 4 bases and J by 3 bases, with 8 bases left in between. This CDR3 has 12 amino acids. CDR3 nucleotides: TGTGCCTGGACGAAGGGAACAGATACGCAGTATTTT. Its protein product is CAWTKGTDTQYF.

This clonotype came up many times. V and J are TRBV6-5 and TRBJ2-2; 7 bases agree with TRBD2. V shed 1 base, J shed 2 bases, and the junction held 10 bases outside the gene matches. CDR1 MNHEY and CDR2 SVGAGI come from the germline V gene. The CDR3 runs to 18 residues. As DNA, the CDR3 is TGTGCCAGCAGTTACTTTCCCCTTAGCGGGTCAAACACCGGGGAGCTGTTTTTT. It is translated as CASSYFPLSGSNTGELFF.

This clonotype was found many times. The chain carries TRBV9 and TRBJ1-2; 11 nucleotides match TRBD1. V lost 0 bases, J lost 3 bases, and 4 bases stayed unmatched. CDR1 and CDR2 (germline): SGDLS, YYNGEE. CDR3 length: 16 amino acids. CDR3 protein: CASSVDGTGGYYGYTF. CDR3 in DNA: TGTGCCAGCAGCGTAGACGGGACAGGGGGATACTATGGCTACACCTTC.

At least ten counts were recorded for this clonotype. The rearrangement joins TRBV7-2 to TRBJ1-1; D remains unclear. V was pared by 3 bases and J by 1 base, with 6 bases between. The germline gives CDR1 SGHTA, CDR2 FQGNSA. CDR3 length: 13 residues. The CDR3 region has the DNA TGTGCCAGCAGCTTGCACAAGAACACTGAAGCTTTCTTT. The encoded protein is CASSLHKNTEAFF.

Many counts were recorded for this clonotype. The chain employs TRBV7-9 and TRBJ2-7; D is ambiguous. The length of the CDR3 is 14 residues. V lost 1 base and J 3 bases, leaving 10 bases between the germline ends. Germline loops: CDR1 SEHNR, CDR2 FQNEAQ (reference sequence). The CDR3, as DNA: TGTGCCAGCAGCTTAGGCGGAAAGGGCTACGAGCAGTACTTC. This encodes CASSLGGKGYEQYF.

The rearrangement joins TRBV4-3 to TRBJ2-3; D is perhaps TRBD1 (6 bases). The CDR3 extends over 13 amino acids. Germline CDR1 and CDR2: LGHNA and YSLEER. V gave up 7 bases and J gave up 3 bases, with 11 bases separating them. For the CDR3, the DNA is TGCGCCAGCAAAGGACAGAAAACAGATACGCAGTATTTT. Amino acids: CASKGQKTDTQYF.

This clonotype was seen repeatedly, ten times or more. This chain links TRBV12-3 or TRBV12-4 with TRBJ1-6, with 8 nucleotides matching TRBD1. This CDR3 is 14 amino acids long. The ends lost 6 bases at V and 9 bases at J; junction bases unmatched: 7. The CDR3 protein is CASSPTGDASPLHF. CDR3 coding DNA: TGTGCCAGCAGCCCGACAGGGGACGCTTCACCCCTCCACTTT.

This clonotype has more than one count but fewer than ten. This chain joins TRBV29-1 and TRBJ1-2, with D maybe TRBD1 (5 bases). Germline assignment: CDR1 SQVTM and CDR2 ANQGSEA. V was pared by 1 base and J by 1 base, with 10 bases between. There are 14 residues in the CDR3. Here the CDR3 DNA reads TGCAGCGTTGAAGTGTATGGGGGTAACTATGGCTACACCTTC. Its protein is CSVEVYGGNYGYTF.

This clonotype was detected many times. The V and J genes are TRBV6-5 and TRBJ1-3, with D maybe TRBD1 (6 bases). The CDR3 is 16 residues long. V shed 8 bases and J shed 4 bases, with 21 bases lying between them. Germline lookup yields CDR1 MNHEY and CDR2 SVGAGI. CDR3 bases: TGTGCCAGCGCCGGTCGTCTGGGGGCGAAGGGAAACACCATATATTTT. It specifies CASAGRLGAKGNTIYF.

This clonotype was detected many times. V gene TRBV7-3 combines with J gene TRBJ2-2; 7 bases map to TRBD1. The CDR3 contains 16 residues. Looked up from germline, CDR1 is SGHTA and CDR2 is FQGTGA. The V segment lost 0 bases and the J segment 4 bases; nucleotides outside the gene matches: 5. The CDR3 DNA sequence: TGTGCCAGCAGCTTAACAGGGGGCGACCGCACCGGGGAGCTGTTTTTT. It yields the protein CASSLTGGDRTGELFF. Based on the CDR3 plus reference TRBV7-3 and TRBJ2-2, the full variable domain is GAGVSQTPSNKVTEKGKYVELRCDPISGHTALYWYRQSLGQGPEFLIYFQGTGAADDSGLPNDRFFAVRPEGSVSTLKIQRTERGDSAVYLCASSLTGGDRTGELFFGEGSRLTVL.

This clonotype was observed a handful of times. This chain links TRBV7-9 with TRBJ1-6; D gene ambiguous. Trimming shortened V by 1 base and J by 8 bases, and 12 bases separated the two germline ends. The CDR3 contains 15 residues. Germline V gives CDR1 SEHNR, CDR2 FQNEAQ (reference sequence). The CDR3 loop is CASSLGATDYSPLHF. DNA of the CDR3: TGTGCCAGCAGCTTAGGGGCCACTGACTATTCACCCCTCCACTTT.

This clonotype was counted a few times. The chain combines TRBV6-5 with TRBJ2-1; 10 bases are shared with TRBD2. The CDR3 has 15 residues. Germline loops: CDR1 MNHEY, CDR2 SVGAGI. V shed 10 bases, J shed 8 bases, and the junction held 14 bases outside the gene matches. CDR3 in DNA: TGTGCCACCCACTCTCGAACTAGCGGGACATATGAGCAGTTCTTC. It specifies CATHSRTSGTYEQFF.

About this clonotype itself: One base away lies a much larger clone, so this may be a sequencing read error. As DNA, the CDR3 is TGTGCTAATGGGGGGTCCCGCACAGATACGCAGTATTTT. Protein sequence: CANGGSRTDTQYF. The chain is built from TRBV12-5 and TRBJ2-3; TRBD2 might be the D (6 bases). V gave up 10 bases and J gave up 1 base, with 12 bases separating them. The CDR3 extends over 13 amino acids. CDR1 is LGHNT, CDR2 FRNRAP, per germline. Using reference TRBV12-5 and TRBJ2-3 for the parts outside the CDR3, the full variable domain is DARVTQTPRHKVTEMGQEVTMRCQPILGHNTVFWYRQTMMQGLELLAYFRNRAPLDDSGMPKDRFSAEMPDATLATLKIQPSEPRDSAVYFCANGGSRTDTQYFGPGTRLTVL.

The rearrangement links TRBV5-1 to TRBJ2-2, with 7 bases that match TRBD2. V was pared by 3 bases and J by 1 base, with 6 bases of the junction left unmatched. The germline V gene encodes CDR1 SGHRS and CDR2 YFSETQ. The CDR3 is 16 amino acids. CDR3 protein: CASSSASGMNTGELFF. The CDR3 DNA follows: TGCGCCAGCAGCTCCGCCAGCGGGATGAACACCGGGGAGCTGTTTTTT.